The following is a T cell receptor beta chain sequence with its context. Its antigen is still unknown. This record comes from a study of T cells and copy number aberrations in small-cell lung cancer. Donors were all either smokers or heavy second-hand smokers. Study-wide points: All specimens were formalin-fixed paraffin-embedded tissue, which is known to introduce sequencing artifacts. Due to few samples, these findings require validation. Tumors showed lower T-cell density, richness and clonality than adjacent lung, though density did not differ significantly.

The CDR3 consists of 13 residues. Trimming stripped 0 bases from V and 8 bases from J, with 13 bases between. The germline V gene has CDR1 GTSNPN and CDR2 SVGIG (reference sequence). The protocol was immunoSEQ multiplex PCR, while the TCRdb copy is restricted to in-frame clones and leaves out a portion. The data show under 8,000 clones, about four fifths seen once. This clonotype originated in a woman in her forties or fifties with small cell lung cancer. Sequenced sample: normal tissue next to the tumor. The rearrangement joins TRBV30 to TRBJ1-2; D remains unclear. CDR3 protein: CAWSVGLSGGYTF. CDR3 DNA sequence: TGTGCCTGGAGTGTCGGACTCTCGGGAGGCTACACCTTC.